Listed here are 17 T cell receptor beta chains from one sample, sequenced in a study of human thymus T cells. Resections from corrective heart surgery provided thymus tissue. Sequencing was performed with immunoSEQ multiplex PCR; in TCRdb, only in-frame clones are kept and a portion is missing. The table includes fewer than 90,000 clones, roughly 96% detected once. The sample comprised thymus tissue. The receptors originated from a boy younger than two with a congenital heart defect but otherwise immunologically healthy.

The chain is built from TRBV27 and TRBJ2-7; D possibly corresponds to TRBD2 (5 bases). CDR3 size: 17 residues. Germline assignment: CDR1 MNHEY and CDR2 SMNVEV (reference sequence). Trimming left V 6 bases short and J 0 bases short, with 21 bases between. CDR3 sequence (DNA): TGTGCCAGCAGGTTTAGCGTGACACCCATTAGCTCCTACGAGCAGTACTTC. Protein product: CASRFSVTPISSYEQYF.

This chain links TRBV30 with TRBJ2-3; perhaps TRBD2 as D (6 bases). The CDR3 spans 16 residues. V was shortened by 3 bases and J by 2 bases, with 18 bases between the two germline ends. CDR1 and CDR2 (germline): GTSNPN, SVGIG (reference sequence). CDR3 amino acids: CAWSLWEAQLTDTQYF. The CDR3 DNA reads TGTGCCTGGAGCTTGTGGGAGGCCCAGCTCACAGATACGCAGTATTTT.

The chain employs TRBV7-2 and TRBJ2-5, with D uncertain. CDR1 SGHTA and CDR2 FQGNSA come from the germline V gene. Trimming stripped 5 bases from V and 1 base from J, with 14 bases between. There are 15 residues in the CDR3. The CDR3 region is CASSLGGVVQETQYF. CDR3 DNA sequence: TGTGCCAGCAGCCTGGGTGGGGTCGTCCAAGAGACCCAGTACTTC. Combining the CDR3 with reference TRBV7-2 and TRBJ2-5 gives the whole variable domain GAGVSQSPSNKVTEKGKDVELRCDPISGHTALYWYRQSLGQGLEFLIYFQGNSAPDKSGLPSDRFSAERTGGSVSTLTIQRTQQEDSAVYLCASSLGGVVQETQYFGPGTRLLVL.

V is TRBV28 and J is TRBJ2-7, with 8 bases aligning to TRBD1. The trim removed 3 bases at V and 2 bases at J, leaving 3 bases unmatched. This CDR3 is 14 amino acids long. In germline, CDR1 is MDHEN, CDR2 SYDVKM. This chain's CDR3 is CASSFSRGPYEQYF. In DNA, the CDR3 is TGTGCCAGCAGTTTTTCCAGGGGGCCCTACGAGCAGTACTTC.

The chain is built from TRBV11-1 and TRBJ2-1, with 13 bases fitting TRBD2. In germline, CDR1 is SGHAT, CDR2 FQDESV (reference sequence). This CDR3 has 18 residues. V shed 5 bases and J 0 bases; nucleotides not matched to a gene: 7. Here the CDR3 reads CASSQGLAGLSSYNEQFF. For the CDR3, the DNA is TGTGCCAGCAGCCAGGGACTAGCGGGGCTTAGCTCCTACAATGAGCAGTTCTTC.

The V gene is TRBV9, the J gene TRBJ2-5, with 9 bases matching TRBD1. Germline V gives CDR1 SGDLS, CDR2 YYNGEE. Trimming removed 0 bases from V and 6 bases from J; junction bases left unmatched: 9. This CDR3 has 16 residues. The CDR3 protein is CASSVGGQGIEQTQYF. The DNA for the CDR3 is TGTGCCAGCAGCGTAGGAGGACAGGGGATTGAACAGACCCAGTACTTC.

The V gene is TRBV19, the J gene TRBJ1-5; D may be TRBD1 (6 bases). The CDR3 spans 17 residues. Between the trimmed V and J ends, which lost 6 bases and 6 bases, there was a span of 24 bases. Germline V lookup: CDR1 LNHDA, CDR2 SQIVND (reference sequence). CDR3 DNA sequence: TGTGCCAGTAGCAATCAACTCCCAGGGGAAGGGCGTCAGCCCCAGCATTTT. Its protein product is CASSNQLPGEGRQPQHF.

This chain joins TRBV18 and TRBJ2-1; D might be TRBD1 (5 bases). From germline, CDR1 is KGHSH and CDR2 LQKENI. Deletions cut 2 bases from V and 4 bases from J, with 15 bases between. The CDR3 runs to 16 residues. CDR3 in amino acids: CASSPAPSPGYNEQFF. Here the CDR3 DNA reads TGTGCCAGCTCACCAGCCCCGTCCCCAGGGTACAATGAGCAGTTCTTC.

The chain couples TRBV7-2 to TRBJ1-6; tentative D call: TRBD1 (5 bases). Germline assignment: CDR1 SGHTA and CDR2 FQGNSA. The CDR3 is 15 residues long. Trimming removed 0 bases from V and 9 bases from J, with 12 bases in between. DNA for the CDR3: TGTGCCAGCAGCTTAGCAGGGGCACGGGGTTCACCCCTCCACTTT. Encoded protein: CASSLAGARGSPLHF.

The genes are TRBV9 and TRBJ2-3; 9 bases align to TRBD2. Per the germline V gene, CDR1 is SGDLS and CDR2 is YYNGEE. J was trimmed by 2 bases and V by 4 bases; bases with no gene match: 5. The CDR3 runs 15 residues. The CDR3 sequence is CASSTRLADTDTQYF. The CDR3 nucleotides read TGTGCCAGCAGCACCCGACTAGCGGACACAGATACGCAGTATTTT.

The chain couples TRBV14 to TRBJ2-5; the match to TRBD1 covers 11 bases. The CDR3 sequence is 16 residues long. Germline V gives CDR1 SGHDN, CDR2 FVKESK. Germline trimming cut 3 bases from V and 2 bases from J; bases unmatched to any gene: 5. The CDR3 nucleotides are TGTGCCAGCAGCCACTGGACAGGGGGCGGTCAAGAGACCCAGTACTTC. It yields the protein CASSHWTGGGQETQYF.

CDR3 nucleotide sequence: TGTGCCACCCGCCCATCAGGGGGCGAGGGCAATCAGCCCCAGCATTTT. It encodes CATRPSGGEGNQPQHF. The chain combines TRBV19 with TRBJ1-5, with TRBD1 identical over 8 bases. Per germline, CDR1 LNHDA and CDR2 SQIVND (reference sequence). This CDR3 is built from 16 residues. V gave up 10 bases and J gave up 2 bases; unmatched junction bases: 13. The whole variable domain, remainder taken from reference TRBV19 and TRBJ1-5, is DGGITQSPKYLFRKEGQNVTLSCEQNLNHDAMYWYRQDPGQGLRLIYYSQIVNDFQKGDIAEGYSVSREKKESFPLTVTSAQKNPTAFYLCATRPSGGEGNQPQHFGDGTRLSIL.

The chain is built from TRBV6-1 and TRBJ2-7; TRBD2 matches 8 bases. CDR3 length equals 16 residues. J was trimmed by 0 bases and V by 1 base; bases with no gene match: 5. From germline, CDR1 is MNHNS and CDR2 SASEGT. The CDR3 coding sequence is TGTGCCAGCAGTGAAGGGGGACTAGTAGTCTCCTACGAGCAGTACTTC. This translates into CASSEGGLVVSYEQYF.

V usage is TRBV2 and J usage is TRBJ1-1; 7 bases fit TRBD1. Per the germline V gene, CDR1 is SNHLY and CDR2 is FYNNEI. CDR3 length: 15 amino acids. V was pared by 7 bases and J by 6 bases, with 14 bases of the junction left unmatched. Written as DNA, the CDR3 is TGTGCCAGCACTAAAAGGAGGGACAGTCCCCCTGAAGCTTTCTTT. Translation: CASTKRRDSPPEAFF.

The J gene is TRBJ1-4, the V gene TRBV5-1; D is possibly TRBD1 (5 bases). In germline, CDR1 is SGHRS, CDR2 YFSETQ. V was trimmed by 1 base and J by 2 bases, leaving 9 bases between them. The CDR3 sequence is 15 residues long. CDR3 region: CASSLNRDTNEKLFF. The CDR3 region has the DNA TGCGCCAGCAGCTTGAACCGGGACACTAATGAAAAACTGTTTTTT. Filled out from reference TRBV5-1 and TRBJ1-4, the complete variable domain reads KAGVTQTPRYLIKTRGQQVTLSCSPISGHRSVSWYQQTPGQGLQFLFEYFSETQRNKGNFPGRFSGRQFSNSRSEMNVSTLELGDSALYLCASSLNRDTNEKLFFGSGTQLSVL.

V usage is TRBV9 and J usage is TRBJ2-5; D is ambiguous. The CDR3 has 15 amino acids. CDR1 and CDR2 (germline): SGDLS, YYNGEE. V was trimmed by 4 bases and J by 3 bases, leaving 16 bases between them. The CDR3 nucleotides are TGTGCCAGCAGCCTACGCACCAGTAAGAAAGAGACCCAGTACTTC. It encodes CASSLRTSKKETQYF.

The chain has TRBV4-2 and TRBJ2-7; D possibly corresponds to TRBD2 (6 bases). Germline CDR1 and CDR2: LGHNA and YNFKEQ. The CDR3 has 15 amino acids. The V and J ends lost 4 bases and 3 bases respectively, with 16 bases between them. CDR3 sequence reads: CASSLLSGLLYEQYF. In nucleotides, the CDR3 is TGTGCCAGCAGCCTACTTAGCGGCCTTCTCTACGAGCAGTACTTC.